What follows are 15 T cell receptor beta chains derived from one specimen sequenced in a study of T cell changes during pregnancy in multiple sclerosis. Only in-frame clones appear in the TCRdb table, and some are missing; sequencing was by immunoSEQ multiplex PCR. The repertoire holds about 67,000 clones, with around 92% as singletons. Sequencing used peripheral blood, obtained in the second trimester of pregnancy. These receptors were obtained from a female donor in good health, enrolled as a control in a pregnancy study.

The chain links TRBV28 to TRBJ2-1, with 12 bases matching TRBD2. V shed 3 bases and J 7 bases; nucleotides not matched to a gene: 4. Germline CDR1 reads MDHEN; CDR2 reads SYDVKM. The CDR3 contains 15 residues. The CDR3 nucleotides read TGTGCCAGCAGTTTGACTAGCGGGAGTAGGAATGAGCAGTTCTTC. Its translation: CASSLTSGSRNEQFF.

The V gene is TRBV18, the J gene TRBJ1-1; TRBD1 might be the D (5 bases). Trimming shortened V by 2 bases and J by 1 base, and 5 bases separated the two germline ends. Germline V gene lookup returns CDR1 KGHSH and CDR2 LQKENI. The CDR3 totals 13 residues. CDR3 residues: CASSPGQNTEAFF. For the CDR3, the DNA is TGTGCCAGCTCACCAGGACAGAACACTGAAGCTTTCTTT.

The rearrangement uses TRBV7-3 and TRBJ1-3; no definite D call. The CDR3 runs to 13 residues. Per the germline V gene, CDR1 is SGHTA and CDR2 is FQGTGA. The V gene lost 2 bases and the J gene lost 4 bases, with 6 bases spanning the gap. The CDR3 sequence: CASSLQTGNTIYF. Written as DNA, the CDR3 is TGTGCCAGCAGCTTACAGACAGGAAACACCATATATTTT.

The J gene is TRBJ2-7, the V gene TRBV4-3, with D uncertain. This CDR3 region has 13 residues. The V gene lost 4 bases and the J gene lost 0 bases, with 7 bases spanning the gap. The germline CDR1 and CDR2 sequences are LGHNA and YSLEER. The CDR3 region has the DNA TGCGCCAGCAGCCCTGAACACTCCTACGAGCAGTACTTC. Its protein is CASSPEHSYEQYF.

The chain combines TRBV7-9 with TRBJ2-6; D possibly corresponds to TRBD1 (5 bases). Germline-derived CDR1 and CDR2 are SEHNR and FQNEAQ (reference sequence). V lost 4 bases, J lost 0 bases, and 10 bases lay in between. The CDR3 sequence is 16 residues long. The CDR3 region is CASSSGASSGANVLTF. CDR3 DNA sequence: TGTGCCAGCAGCTCTGGGGCCAGCTCTGGGGCCAACGTCCTGACTTTC.

The V and J genes are TRBV7-2 and TRBJ2-3; D remains unclear. Trimming took off 4 bases at V and 6 bases at J, with 11 bases between the two ends. This CDR3 has 13 amino acids. The germline gives CDR1 SGHTA, CDR2 FQGNSA. The CDR3 here is CASSSLGGDTQYF. CDR3 in DNA: TGTGCCAGCAGCTCCCTAGGTGGGGATACGCAGTATTTT.

The rearrangement joins TRBV25-1 to TRBJ1-1; maybe TRBD1 (5 bases). CDR1 and CDR2 (germline): MGHDK, SYGVNS. V was pared by 1 base and J by 8 bases, with 8 bases between. The CDR3 has 12 amino acids. The CDR3 coding sequence is TGTGCCAGCAGTGAATTGGGGCGAGAAGCTTTCTTT. It specifies CASSELGREAFF.

The chain is built from TRBV7-8 and TRBJ1-3; TRBD1 might be the D (5 bases). The germline gives CDR1 SGHVS, CDR2 FQNEAQ. The CDR3 is 14 residues long. V shed 5 bases and J shed 1 base, with 9 bases lying between them. CDR3 in DNA: TGTGCCAGCAGCCACCGGGGGTCTGGAAACACCATATATTTT. Residues: CASSHRGSGNTIYF.

This chain uses TRBV19 with TRBJ2-5; 10 positions match TRBD1. Trimming cost V 3 bases and J 2 bases; bases outside gene matches: 6. Germline-derived CDR1 and CDR2 are LNHDA and SQIVND (reference sequence). The CDR3 sequence is 16 residues long. The CDR3 coding sequence is TGTGCCAGTAGTATTGGGACAGGGGCATGGCAAGAGACCCAGTACTTC. It is translated as CASSIGTGAWQETQYF.

This clone was recorded only once. The genes are TRBV7-3 and TRBJ2-3; TRBD2 agrees at 7 bases. Per germline, CDR1 SGHTA and CDR2 FQGTGA. The CDR3 has 17 amino acids. V was pared by 2 bases and J by 0 bases, with 8 bases of the junction left unmatched. The CDR3 region has the DNA TGTGCCAGCAGCTTAGCGGGCGGGGGACCTAGCACAGATACGCAGTATTTT. Its protein is CASSLAGGGPSTDTQYF.

This chain joins TRBV7-9 and TRBJ1-1; D unclear. CDR3 size: 13 residues. Germline loops: CDR1 SEHNR, CDR2 FQNEAQ (reference sequence). The germline V and J ends were trimmed by 5 bases and 0 bases, with 7 bases remaining between them. Here the CDR3 reads CASSVSMNTEAFF. For the CDR3, the DNA is TGTGCCAGCAGCGTGAGCATGAACACTGAAGCTTTCTTT.

J is TRBJ2-5 and V is TRBV7-2, with 15 bases that match TRBD2. Per the germline V gene, CDR1 is SGHTA and CDR2 is FQGNSA. The CDR3 has 16 amino acids. V lost 5 bases to trimming and J lost 2 bases; unmatched junction nucleotides: 3. This CDR3 is CASSPGLAGGQETQYF. Here the CDR3 DNA reads TGTGCCAGCAGCCCGGGACTAGCGGGGGGACAAGAGACCCAGTACTTC.

V usage is TRBV5-1 and J usage is TRBJ2-7; TRBD1 matches at 7 bases. Germline trimming cut 1 base from V and 2 bases from J; bases unmatched to any gene: 6. The CDR3 spans 15 residues. The germline V gene encodes CDR1 SGHRS and CDR2 YFSETQ. The CDR3 nucleotides read TGCGCCAGCAGCTTGCGAACAGGGGATCCCTACGAGCAGTACTTC. It encodes CASSLRTGDPYEQYF. Together with reference TRBV5-1 and TRBJ2-7, the CDR3 gives the full variable domain: KAGVTQTPRYLIKTRGQQVTLSCSPISGHRSVSWYQQTPGQGLQFLFEYFSETQRNKGNFPGRFSGRQFSNSRSEMNVSTLELGDSALYLCASSLRTGDPYEQYFGPGTRLTVT.

A word on this clone: The same CDR3 arises from other DNA sequences in this sample as well. The rearrangement uses TRBV27 and TRBJ2-7; the D is unclear. Germline assignment: CDR1 MNHEY and CDR2 SMNVEV (reference sequence). The ends were cut back, 3 bases at V and 0 bases at J, with 6 bases in the middle. The CDR3 runs to 13 residues. The chain's CDR3 is CASSFRSSYEQYF. As DNA, the CDR3 is TGTGCCAGCAGTTTTAGGAGCTCCTACGAGCAGTACTTC.

This clone was picked up a small number of times. The chain links TRBV6-1 to TRBJ2-2; tentatively, D is TRBD2 (6 bases). In germline, CDR1 is MNHNS, CDR2 SASEGT. The V end lost 8 bases, the J end lost 4 bases, and 14 bases lay between the germline ends. This CDR3 comprises 14 residues. CDR3 protein: CASEFGDSTGELFF. The CDR3 DNA reads TGTGCCAGCGAGTTCGGGGACTCCACCGGGGAGCTGTTTTTT.